Listed below are T cell receptor beta chains from one sample, sequenced in a study of T cell responses to AZD1222 COVID-19 vaccine. Assay: immunoSEQ multiplex PCR; the TCRdb copy retains only in-frame clones and omits some. The sample has some 160,000 clones, approximately 90% seen once. Sequenced here: peripheral blood, sampled 28 days after the second AZD1222 dose. The origin of the receptors is an adult who received the AZD1222 COVID-19 vaccine. The conserved cysteine and the conserved F or W are not part of the CDR3 here.

V	J	CDR3
TRBV6-4	TRBJ2-1	ASSDSPSGLYNEQF
TRBV7-9	TRBJ1-2	ASSSSPSYDGYT
TRBV5-5	TRBJ2-4	ASSLRRQPGDIQY
TRBV2	TRBJ2-1	ASSDKLWGLASL
TRBV11-2	TRBJ1-3	ASRTEIFGNTIY
TRBV19	TRBJ2-7	ASSTLAEAYEQY
TRBV12-5	TRBJ1-1	ASGPPQGDLNTEAF
TRBV18	TRBJ2-6	ASSPRTGDSGANVLT
TRBV9	TRBJ1-2	ASSVVPTGPLGGYT
TRBV19	TRBJ1-6	ASSPGTGEAPLH
TRBV19	TRBJ2-3	ASSVTGDTQY
TRBV7-9	TRBJ2-7	ASSFPATGNTYEQY
TRBV12-3/TRBV12-4	TRBJ2-1	ASSSIRNEQF
TRBV6-5	TRBJ2-3	ASSHPRVSTDTQY
TRBV5-1	TRBJ2-1	ASSLARTGSNEQF
TRBV5-1	TRBJ1-6	ASSYTTPNDSPLH
TRBV7-6	TRBJ2-2	ASSWGSGASGGELF
TRBV7-6	TRBJ1-4	ASSLAAGSNEKLF
TRBV3-1/TRBV3-2	TRBJ2-1	ASGRGETYNEQF
TRBV27	TRBJ1-2	ASSRDYGYT
TRBV19	TRBJ2-2	ASSMAPGGRASNTGELF
TRBV28	TRBJ1-5	ASGGLQQPQH
TRBV7-8	TRBJ2-1	ASTPGTSGPNEQF
TRBV5-8	TRBJ1-2	ASSPAEVSSRRYGYT
TRBV7-8	TRBJ1-1	ASSSRAGNTEAF
TRBV29-1	TRBJ1-2	SVSDRNYGYT
TRBV7-8	TRBJ2-7	ASSLGPSGGTREQY
TRBV7-9	TRBJ2-3	ASSSGVWDTQY
TRBV9	TRBJ1-3	ASSVGTGGGNTIY
TRBV6-5	TRBJ2-1	ASRPGAGYNEQF
TRBV11-2	TRBJ1-3	ASSIGTSGNGNTIY
TRBV6-5	TRBJ1-5	ASSYSQGRNQPQH
TRBV3-1/TRBV3-2	TRBJ1-4	ASSQAGRVNEKLF
TRBV3-1/TRBV3-2	TRBJ1-6	ASSQEAANSPLH
TRBV5-1	TRBJ1-2	ASSAPGTVYGYT